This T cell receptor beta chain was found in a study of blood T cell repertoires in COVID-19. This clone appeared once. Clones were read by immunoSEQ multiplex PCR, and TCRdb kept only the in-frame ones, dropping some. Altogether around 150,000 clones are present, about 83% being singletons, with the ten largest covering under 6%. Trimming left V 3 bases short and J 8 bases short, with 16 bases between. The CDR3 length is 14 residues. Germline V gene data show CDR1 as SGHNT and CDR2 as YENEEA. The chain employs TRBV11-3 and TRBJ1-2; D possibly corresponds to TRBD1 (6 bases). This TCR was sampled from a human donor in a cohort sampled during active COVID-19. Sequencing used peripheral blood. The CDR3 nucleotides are TGTGCCAGCAGCTTGGGGCTGGGGGCTGTAGGCTACACCTTC. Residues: CASSLGLGAVGYTF.